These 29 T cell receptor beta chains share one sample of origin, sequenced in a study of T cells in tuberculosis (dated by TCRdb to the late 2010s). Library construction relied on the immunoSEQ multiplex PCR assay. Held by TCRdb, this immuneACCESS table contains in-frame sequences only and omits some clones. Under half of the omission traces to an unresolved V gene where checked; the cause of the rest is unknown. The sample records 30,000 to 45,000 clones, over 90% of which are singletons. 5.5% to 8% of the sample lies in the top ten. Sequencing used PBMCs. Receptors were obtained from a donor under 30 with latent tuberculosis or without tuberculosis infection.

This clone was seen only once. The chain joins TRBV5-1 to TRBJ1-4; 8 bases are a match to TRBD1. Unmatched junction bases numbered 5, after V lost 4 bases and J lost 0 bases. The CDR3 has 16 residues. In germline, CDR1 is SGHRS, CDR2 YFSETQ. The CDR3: CASSPDRVTTNEKLFF. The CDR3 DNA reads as TGCGCCAGCAGCCCGGACAGGGTAACAACTAATGAAAAACTGTTTTTT.

CDR3 nucleotide sequence: TGTGCCAGCGCCCCCGGGTCACTTTTAAACATTCAGTACTTC. It encodes CASAPGSLLNIQYF. The rearrangement links TRBV25-1 to TRBJ2-4; D gene unclear. CDR1 and CDR2 from the germline V gene are MGHDK and SYGVNS. V dropped 8 bases and J dropped 6 bases, with 17 bases sitting between them. This CDR3 is built from 14 residues.

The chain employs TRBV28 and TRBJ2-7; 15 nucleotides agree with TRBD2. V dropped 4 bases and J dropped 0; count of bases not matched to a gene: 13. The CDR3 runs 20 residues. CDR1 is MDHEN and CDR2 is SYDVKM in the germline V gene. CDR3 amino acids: CASSYKISGLAGGASYEQYF. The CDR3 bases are TGTGCCAGCAGTTATAAAATCTCGGGACTAGCGGGGGGAGCCTCCTACGAGCAGTACTTC.

CDR3 DNA sequence: TGTGCCAGCAGCTTAGTCAGGGGCCGGCAGTTCTTC. Its protein is CASSLVRGRQFF. The gene calls are TRBV11-3 and TRBJ2-1, with a tentative D call TRBD1 (6 bases). V lost 1 base and J lost 12, with 10 bases in between. CDR3 length: 12 residues. Per the germline V gene, CDR1 is SGHNT and CDR2 is YENEEA.

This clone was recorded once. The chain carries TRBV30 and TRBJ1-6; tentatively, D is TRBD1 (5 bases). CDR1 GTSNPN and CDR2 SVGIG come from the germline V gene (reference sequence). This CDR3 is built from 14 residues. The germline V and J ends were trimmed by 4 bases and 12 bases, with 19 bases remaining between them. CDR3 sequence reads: CAWTWGGVREPLHF. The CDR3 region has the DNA TGTGCCTGGACCTGGGGGGGGGTACGGGAACCCCTCCACTTT.

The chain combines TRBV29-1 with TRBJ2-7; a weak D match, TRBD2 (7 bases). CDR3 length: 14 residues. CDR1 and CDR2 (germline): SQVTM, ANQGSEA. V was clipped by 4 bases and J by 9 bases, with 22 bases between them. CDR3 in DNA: TGCAGCGTTGGAACCGGGACAAGGGGGGGTTGGCAGTACTTC. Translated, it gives CSVGTGTRGGWQYF.

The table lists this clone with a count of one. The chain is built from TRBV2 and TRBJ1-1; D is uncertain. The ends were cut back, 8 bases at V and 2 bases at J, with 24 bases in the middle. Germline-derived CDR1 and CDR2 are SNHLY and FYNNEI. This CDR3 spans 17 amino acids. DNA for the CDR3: TGTGCCAGCCTAATTTATTCAGAGGGTTTTGGAAACACTGAAGCTTTCTTT. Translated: CASLIYSEGFGNTEAFF.

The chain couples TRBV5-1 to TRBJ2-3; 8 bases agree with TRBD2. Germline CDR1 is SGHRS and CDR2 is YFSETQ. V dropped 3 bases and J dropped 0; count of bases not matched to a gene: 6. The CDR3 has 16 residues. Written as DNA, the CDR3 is TGCGCCAGCAGCTCTCCGCGGGGGGCTAGCACAGATACGCAGTATTTT. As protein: CASSSPRGASTDTQYF.

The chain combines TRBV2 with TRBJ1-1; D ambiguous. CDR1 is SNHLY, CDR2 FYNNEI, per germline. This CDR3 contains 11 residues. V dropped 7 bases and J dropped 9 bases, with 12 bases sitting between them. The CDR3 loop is CASTSTPKAFF. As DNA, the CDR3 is TGTGCCAGCACCTCGACACCTAAAGCTTTCTTT.

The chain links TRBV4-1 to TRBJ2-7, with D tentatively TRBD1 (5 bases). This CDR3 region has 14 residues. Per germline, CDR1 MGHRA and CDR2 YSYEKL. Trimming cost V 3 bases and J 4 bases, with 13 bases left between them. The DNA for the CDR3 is TGCGCCAGCAGCCAGGGGCAGGGCCTATACGAGCAGTACTTC. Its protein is CASSQGQGLYEQYF.

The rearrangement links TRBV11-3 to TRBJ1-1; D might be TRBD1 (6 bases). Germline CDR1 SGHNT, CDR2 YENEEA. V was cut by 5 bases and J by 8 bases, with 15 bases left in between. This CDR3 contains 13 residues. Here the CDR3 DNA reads TGTGCCAGCAGCCCGGGACCCGACAGGGAAGCTTTCTTT. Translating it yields CASSPGPDREAFF.

CDR3 bases: TGTGCCAGCTCGTGGGACAGCTCTGGCTACACCTTC. This gives the protein CASSWDSSGYTF. The chain uses TRBV18 and TRBJ1-2, with TRBD1 matching over 7 bases. The J segment lost 7 bases and the V segment lost 6 bases, leaving 5 bases of the junction unmatched. CDR3 length equals 12 residues. Germline CDR1 KGHSH, CDR2 LQKENI.

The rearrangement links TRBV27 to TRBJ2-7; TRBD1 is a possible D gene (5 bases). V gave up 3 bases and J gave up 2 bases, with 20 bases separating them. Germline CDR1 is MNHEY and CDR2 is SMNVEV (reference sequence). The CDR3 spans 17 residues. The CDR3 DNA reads TGTGCCAGCAGTTTCCGATCGGGCCCGGACAAGCCCTACGAGCAGTACTTC. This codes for CASSFRSGPDKPYEQYF.

The CDR3 loop reads CASSLLGQTNTGELFF. The DNA of the CDR3 is TGTGCCAGCAGCCTTCTGGGACAGACGAACACCGGGGAGCTGTTTTTT. The J gene is TRBJ2-2, the V gene TRBV7-3, with 7 bases lining up with TRBD1. The length of the CDR3 is 16 residues. Looked up from germline, CDR1 is SGHTA and CDR2 is FQGTGA. V was pared by 5 bases and J by 0 bases, with 6 bases of the junction left unmatched.

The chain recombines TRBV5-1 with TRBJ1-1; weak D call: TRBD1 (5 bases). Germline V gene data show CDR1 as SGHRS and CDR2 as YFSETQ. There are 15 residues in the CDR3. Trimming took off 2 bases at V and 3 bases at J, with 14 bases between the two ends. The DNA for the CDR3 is TGCGCCAGCAGCTTCGACCAGGGAGGGGACACTGAAGCTTTCTTT. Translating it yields CASSFDQGGDTEAFF.

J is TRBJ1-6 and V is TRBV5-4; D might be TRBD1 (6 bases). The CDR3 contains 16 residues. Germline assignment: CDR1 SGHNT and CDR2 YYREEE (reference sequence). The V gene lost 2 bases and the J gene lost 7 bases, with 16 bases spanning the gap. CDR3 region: CASSLGSRGWNSPLHF. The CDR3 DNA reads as TGTGCCAGCAGCTTAGGTTCCAGGGGTTGGAATTCACCCCTCCACTTT.

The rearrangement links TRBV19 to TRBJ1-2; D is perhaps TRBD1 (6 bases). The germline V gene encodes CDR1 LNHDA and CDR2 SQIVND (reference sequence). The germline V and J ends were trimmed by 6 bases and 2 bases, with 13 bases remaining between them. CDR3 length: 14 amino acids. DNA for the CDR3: TGTGCCAGTAGGGACAGATGGGTCAACTATGGCTACACCTTC. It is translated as CASRDRWVNYGYTF.

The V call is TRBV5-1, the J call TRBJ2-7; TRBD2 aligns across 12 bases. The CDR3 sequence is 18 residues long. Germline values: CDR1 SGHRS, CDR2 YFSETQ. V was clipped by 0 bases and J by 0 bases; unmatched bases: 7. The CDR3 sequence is CASSLEALTSGGSYEQYF. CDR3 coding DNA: TGCGCCAGCAGCTTGGAAGCCCTGACTAGCGGGGGCTCCTACGAGCAGTACTTC.

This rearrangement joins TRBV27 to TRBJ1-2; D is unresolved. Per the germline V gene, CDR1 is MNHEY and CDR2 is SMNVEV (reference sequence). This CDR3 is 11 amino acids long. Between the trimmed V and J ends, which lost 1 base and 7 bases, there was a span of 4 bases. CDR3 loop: CASSLFSGYTF. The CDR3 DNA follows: TGTGCCAGCAGTTTATTCAGTGGCTACACCTTC.

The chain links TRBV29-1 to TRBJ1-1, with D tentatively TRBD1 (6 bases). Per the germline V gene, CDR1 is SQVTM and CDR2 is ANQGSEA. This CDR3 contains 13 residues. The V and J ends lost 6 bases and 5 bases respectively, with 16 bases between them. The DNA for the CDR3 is TGCAGCGTGCATGGGGGGGCCCAGACTGAAGCTTTCTTT. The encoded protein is CSVHGGAQTEAFF.

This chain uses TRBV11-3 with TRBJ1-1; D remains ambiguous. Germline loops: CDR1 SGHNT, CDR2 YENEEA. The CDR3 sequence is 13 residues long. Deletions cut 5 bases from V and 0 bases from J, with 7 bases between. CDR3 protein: CASSVNLNTEAFF. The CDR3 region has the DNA TGTGCCAGCAGCGTCAACTTGAACACTGAAGCTTTCTTT.

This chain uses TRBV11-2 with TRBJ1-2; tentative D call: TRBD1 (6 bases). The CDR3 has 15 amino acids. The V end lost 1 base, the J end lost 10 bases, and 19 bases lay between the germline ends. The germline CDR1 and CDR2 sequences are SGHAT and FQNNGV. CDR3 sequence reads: CASSLGNGTLVVYTF. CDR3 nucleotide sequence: TGTGCCAGCAGCTTAGGGAACGGGACACTTGTAGTCTACACCTTC. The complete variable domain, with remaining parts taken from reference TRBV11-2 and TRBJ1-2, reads EAGVAQSPRYKIIEKRQSVAFWCNPISGHATLYWYQQILGQGPKLLIQFQNNGVVDDSQLPKDRFSAERLKGVDSTLKIQPAKLEDSAVYLCASSLGNGTLVVYTFGSGTRLTVV.

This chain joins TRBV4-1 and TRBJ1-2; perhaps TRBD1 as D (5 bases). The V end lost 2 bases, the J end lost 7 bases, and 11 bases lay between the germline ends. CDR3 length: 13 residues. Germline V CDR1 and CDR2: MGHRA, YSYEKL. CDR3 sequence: CASSQSGLLGYTF. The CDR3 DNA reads TGCGCCAGCAGCCAATCGGGACTGCTTGGCTACACCTTC.

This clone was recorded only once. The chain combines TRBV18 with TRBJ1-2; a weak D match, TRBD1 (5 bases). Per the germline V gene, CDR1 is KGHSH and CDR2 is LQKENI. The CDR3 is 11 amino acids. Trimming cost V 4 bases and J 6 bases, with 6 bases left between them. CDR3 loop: CASSQGDGYTF. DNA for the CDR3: TGTGCCAGCTCACAAGGGGATGGCTACACCTTC.

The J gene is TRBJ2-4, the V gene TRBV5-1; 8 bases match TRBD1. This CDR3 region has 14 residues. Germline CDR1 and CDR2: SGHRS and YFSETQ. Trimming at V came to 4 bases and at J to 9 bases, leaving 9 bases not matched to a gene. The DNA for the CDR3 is TGCGCCAGCAGCAACATCCAGGGGGCCCCCATTCAGTACTTC. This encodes CASSNIQGAPIQYF.

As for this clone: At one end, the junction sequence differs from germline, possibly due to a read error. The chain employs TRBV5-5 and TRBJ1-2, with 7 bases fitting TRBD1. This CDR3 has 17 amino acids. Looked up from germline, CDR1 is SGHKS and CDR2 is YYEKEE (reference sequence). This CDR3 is CANSFTGELGARHGYTF. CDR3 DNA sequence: TGTGCCAACAGCTTCACAGGGGAGTTAGGGGCCCGGCATGGCTACACCTTC.

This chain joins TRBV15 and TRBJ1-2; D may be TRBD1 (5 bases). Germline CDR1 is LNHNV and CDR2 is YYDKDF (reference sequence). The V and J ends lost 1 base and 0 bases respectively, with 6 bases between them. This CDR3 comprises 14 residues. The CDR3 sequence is CATSRVGANYGYTF. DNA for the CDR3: TGTGCCACCAGCAGAGTAGGGGCTAACTATGGCTACACCTTC. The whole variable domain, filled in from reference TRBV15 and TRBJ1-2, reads DAMVIQNPRYQVTQFGKPVTLSCSQTLNHNVMYWYQQKSSQAPKLLFHYYDKDFNNEADTPDNFQSRRPNTSFCFLDIRSPGLGDTAMYLCATSRVGANYGYTFGSGTRLTVV.

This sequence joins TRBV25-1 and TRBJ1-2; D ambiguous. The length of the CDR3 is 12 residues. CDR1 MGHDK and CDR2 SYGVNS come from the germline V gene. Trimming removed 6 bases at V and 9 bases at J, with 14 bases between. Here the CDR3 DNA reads TGTGCCAGCAGAGCCCAGGCTTCAAGCTACACCTTC. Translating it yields CASRAQASSYTF.

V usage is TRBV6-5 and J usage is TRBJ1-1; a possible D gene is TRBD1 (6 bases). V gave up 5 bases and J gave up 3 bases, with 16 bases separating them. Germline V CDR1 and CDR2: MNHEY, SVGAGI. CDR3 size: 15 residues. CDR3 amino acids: CASSGGPTGDTEAFF. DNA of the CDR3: TGTGCCAGCAGTGGGGGCCCAACAGGAGACACTGAAGCTTTCTTT.